Reported below is one T cell receptor beta chain. Enrollees, roughly 18 to 95 years old, lived in roughly 24 US areas. Data came from immunoSEQ multiplex PCR; TCRdb stores just in-frame clones and leaves some out. The sample holds hundreds of thousands of clones; about 92% are singletons and the top ten take 2% to 3%. Germline V gene lookup returns CDR1 MGHRA and CDR2 YSYEKL. J was trimmed by 4 bases and V by 0 bases; bases with no gene match: 7. The length of the CDR3 is 17 residues. This sample was included in a study of blood T cell repertoires in COVID-19. The chain uses TRBV4-1 and TRBJ2-5; 11 positions agree with TRBD2. The source of this sequence is a man aged 55 to 70 who had recovered from COVID-19. Sequencing was carried out using PBMCs or T cells enriched from blood (not recorded which). Here the CDR3 reads CASSQDYGLAGGETQYF. The CDR3 DNA reads as TGCGCCAGCAGCCAAGATTATGGGCTAGCGGGGGGAGAGACCCAGTACTTC.